These T cell receptor beta chains were read from a single sample in a study of OX40 agonist ivuxolimab in advanced cancers. This table comes from immunoSEQ multiplex PCR, and its TCRdb copy is limited to in-frame clones, with some not included. The sample consists of about 16,000 clones, 70% to 90% of them appearing once. The source material was CD4+ or CD8+ T cells sorted from blood, sampled in a trial of the OX40 agonist ivuxolimab. Source of these receptors: an adult with an advanced solid tumor such as melanoma, head and neck, liver or kidney cancer. CDR3s include the opening cysteine and the closing phenylalanine or tryptophan. The D gene is left open where the match is weak. Only some rows state a clone size, as once, few, many or a class for expanded clones.

TRBJ2-7 TRBD2 few TRBV5-4 TGTGCCAGCAGCTTGGGACTAGCGGGAACCTACGAGCAGTACTTC CASSLGLAGTYEQYF
TRBJ2-7 TRBD2 - TRBV7-2 TGTGCCAGCAGCCTGGGACTAGCGGGATTCTCCTGCGAGCAGTACTTC CASSLGLAGFSCEQYF
TRBJ1-4 TRBD1 - TRBV7-9 TGTGCCAGCAGGTTGGGGACAGGGAGCGAAAAACTGTTTTTT CASRLGTGSEKLFF
TRBJ1-2 - - TRBV10-3 TGTGCCGCGGGAGCCCAGGGAAACTATGGCTACACCTTC CAAGAQGNYGYTF
TRBJ1-4 TRBD1 - TRBV7-6 TGTGCCAGCAGCTTAGCGGCAGGGGGCGAGGCTAATGAAAAACTGTTTTTT CASSLAAGGEANEKLFF
TRBJ1-5 - - TRBV15 TGTGCCACCAGCCGCGGGCGAAATCAGCCCCAGCATTTT CATSRGRNQPQHF
TRBJ2-5 TRBD2 - TRBV29-1 TGCAGCGTTGAGGTTCTAGCGGGAGGGAGGGAGACCCAGTACTTC CSVEVLAGGRETQYF
TRBJ2-1 TRBD2 - TRBV7-6 TGTGCCAGCAGCCCTCGGACTAGCGGAGTTTACAATGAGCAGTTCTTC CASSPRTSGVYNEQFF
TRBJ2-7 - - TRBV5-1 TGCGCCAGCAGCTTGGGGGGAAACTACGAGCAGTACTTC CASSLGGNYEQYF
TRBJ1-4 - - TRBV6-5 TGTGCCAGCACCGACCACTATGAAAAACTGTTTTTT CASTDHYEKLFF
TRBJ2-5 TRBD2 - TRBV27 TGTGCCAGCAGTTCAGCGGGGGGGGTGACCCAGTACTTC CASSSAGGVTQYF
TRBJ2-7 - few TRBV6-4 TGTGCCAGCAGTGCAACACAGGGTCGGGAGCAGTACTTC CASSATQGREQYF
TRBJ2-1 - - TRBV4-2 TGTGCCAGCAGCCGTGACCTAAACAATGAGCAGTTCTTC CASSRDLNNEQFF
TRBJ2-1 - - TRBV14 TGTGCCAGCAGCCAAGCCCGGGGGTCGGGTAACCGGTTCTTC CASSQARGSGNRFF
TRBJ2-5 TRBD2 - TRBV19 TGTGCCAGTAGTAGGGAGGGACTGGGGGAGGAGACCCAGTACTTC CASSREGLGEETQYF
TRBJ2-1 TRBD2 - TRBV28 TGTGCCAGCAAGAGAGCGGGAACTGTCAATGAGCAGTTCTTC CASKRAGTVNEQFF
TRBJ2-3 - - TRBV2 TGTGCCAGCAGTGGTGGCACAGATACGCAGTATTTT CASSGGTDTQYF
TRBJ1-6 - - TRBV7-7 TGTGCCAGCTCAGAAGGCAGAGTCTCACCCCTCCACTTT CASSEGRVSPLHF
TRBJ1-1 - - TRBV5-5 TGTGCCAGCAGCTCAAGACAAGGTGGGGGACTGAACACTGAAGCTTTCTTT CASSSRQGGGLNTEAFF
TRBJ1-3 - - TRBV15 TGTGCCACCAGCAGGGACCCCGGCTCTGGAAACACCATATATTTT CATSRDPGSGNTIYF
TRBJ2-7 - - TRBV9 TGTGCCAGCAGCGTAGGGGGTAGCGGTTCGGAACAGTACTTC CASSVGGSGSEQYF
TRBJ1-3 - - TRBV5-8 TGTGCCAGTCCCGGCGGACGATCTGGAAACACCATATATTTT CASPGGRSGNTIYF
TRBJ2-7 - once TRBV5-4 TGTGCCAGCAGCCAAGCAGGTTTCTACGAGCAGTACTTC CASSQAGFYEQYF
TRBJ2-7 TRBD1 - TRBV5-1 TGCGCCAGCAGCCCGGGACAGGGGGGCGACGAGCAGTACTTC CASSPGQGGDEQYF
TRBJ1-5 - - TRBV6-5 TGTGCCAGCAGTTACTCTCCCCCTCCAAGCAATCAGCCCCAGCATTTT CASSYSPPPSNQPQHF
TRBJ1-5 - - TRBV19 TGTGCCAGTAAAACCGGGACTTTCAGCAATCAGCCCCAGCATTTT CASKTGTFSNQPQHF
TRBJ2-3 - - TRBV5-4 TGTGCCAGCAGCTTACGAGGGCCAGGGGATACGCAGTATTTT CASSLRGPGDTQYF
TRBJ2-5 TRBD2 once TRBV27 TGTGCCAGTCGGTGGGGCGGGAGGGCCAGGGAAGAGACCCAGTACTTC CASRWGGRAREETQYF
TRBJ2-2 TRBD2 - TRBV28 TGTGCCAGCAGTTTATGGGCGCTAGCGGGAGGGCCCGGGGAGCTGTTTTTT CASSLWALAGGPGELFF
TRBJ2-7 TRBD1 - TRBV6-1 TGTGCCAGCCGGGACAGGCTTCAGCAGTACTTC CASRDRLQQYF
TRBJ2-5 TRBD2 - TRBV23-1 TGCGCCAGCAGTCAAGGAGCGGGGACCTTGGGGTACTTC CASSQGAGTLGYF
TRBJ2-7 - - TRBV27 TGTGCCAGCAGAACACAGGGCCACGAGCAGTACTTC CASRTQGHEQYF
TRBJ1-6 - - TRBV14 TGTGCCAGCAGCCAAGACGTAATCAGCCGCTTTAGCCCCCTCCACTTT CASSQDVISRFSPLHF
TRBJ2-6 TRBD1 - TRBV2 TGTGCCAGCAGATCCGGGACAGGGACTGGGGCCAACGTCCTGACTTTC CASRSGTGTGANVLTF
TRBJ2-2 TRBD2 once TRBV7-9 TGTGCCAGCAGCTTGGCGGGGGGAGGGGACACCGGGGAGCTGTTTTTT CASSLAGGGDTGELFF
TRBJ2-5 - once TRBV7-2 TGTGCCAGCAGCTTAGCGCCCCAAGAGACCCAGTACTTC CASSLAPQETQYF
TRBJ1-4 - - TRBV2 TGTGCCAGCACGTATGCTAATGAAAAACTGTTTTTT CASTYANEKLFF
TRBJ1-2 - - TRBV5-8 TGTGCCAGCAGCTTATCGAACTATGGCTACACCTTC CASSLSNYGYTF
TRBJ2-1 - once TRBV9 TGTGCCAGCAGCGTAGTGTTGGAGGCTCTGCAGTTCTTC CASSVVLEALQFF
TRBJ1-3 - - TRBV19 TGTGCCAGTAGTATTAAAGCCGTTGCTGCTGGAAACACCATATATTTT CASSIKAVAAGNTIYF
TRBJ1-6 - - TRBV27 TGTGCCAGCAGTTTAGGAGGGTTTAATTCACCCCTCCACTTT CASSLGGFNSPLHF
TRBJ2-7 - - TRBV28 TGTGCCAGCAGTTTACGACAGGACTACGAGCAGTACTTC CASSLRQDYEQYF
TRBJ2-2 TRBD2 - TRBV10-3 TGTGCCATCAGTGGTACTAGCGGTTCGAACACCGGGGAGCTGTTTTTT CAISGTSGSNTGELFF
TRBJ1-5 TRBD1 - TRBV7-2 TGTGCCAGCAGCCCCCGTCAGGGGGCGGGCCAGCCCCAGCATTTT CASSPRQGAGQPQHF
TRBJ2-7 TRBD1 - TRBV28 TGTGCCAGCAGCCGGGACAGGACCTACGAGCAGTACTTC CASSRDRTYEQYF
TRBJ2-7 TRBD1 - TRBV27 TGTGCCAGCAAACTAACGGACAGGGGGCCCTACGAGCAGTACTTC CASKLTDRGPYEQYF